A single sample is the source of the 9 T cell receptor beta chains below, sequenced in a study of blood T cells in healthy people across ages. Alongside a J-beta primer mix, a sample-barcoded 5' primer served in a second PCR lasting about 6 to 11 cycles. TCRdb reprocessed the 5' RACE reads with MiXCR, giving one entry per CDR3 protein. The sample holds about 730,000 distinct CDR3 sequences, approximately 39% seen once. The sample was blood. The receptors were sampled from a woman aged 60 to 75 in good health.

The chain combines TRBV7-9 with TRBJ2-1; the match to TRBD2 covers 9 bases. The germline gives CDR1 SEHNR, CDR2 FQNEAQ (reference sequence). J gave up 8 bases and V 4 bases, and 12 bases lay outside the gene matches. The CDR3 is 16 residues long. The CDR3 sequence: CASSSGGLATWDEQFF. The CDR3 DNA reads TGTGCCAGCAGCTCCGGAGGACTAGCGACCTGGGATGAGCAGTTCTTC.

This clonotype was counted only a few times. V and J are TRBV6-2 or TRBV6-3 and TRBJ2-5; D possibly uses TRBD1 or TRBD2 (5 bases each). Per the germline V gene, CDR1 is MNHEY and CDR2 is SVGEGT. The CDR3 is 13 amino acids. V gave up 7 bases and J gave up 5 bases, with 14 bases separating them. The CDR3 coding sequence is TGTGCCAGCAAGCTAACCGGGACCGAGACCCAGTACTTC. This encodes CASKLTGTETQYF.

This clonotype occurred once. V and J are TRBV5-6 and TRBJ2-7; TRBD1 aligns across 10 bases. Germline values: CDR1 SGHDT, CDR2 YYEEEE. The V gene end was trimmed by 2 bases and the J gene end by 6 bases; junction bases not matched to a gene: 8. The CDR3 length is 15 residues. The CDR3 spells CASSLPGQGSREQYF. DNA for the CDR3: TGTGCCAGCAGCTTACCGGGACAGGGGAGTCGCGAGCAGTACTTC.

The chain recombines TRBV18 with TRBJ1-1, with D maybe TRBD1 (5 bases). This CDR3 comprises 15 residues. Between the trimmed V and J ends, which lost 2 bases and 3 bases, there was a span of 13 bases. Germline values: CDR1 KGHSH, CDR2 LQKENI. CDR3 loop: CASSPSLDSDTEAFF. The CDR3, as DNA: TGTGCCAGCTCACCAAGTTTAGACAGTGACACTGAAGCTTTCTTT.

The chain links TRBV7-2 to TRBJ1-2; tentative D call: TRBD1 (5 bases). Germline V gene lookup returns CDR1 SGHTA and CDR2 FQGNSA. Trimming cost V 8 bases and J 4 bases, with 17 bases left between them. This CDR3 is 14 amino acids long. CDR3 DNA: TGTGCCAGCGGGGACGGGCGAATTCCCTATGGCTACACCTTC. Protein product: CASGDGRIPYGYTF.

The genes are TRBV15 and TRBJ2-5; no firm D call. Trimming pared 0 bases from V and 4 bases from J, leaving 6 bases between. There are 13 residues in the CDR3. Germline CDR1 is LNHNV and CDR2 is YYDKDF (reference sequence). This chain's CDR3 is CATSRDSSETQYF. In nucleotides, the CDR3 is TGTGCCACCAGCAGAGATTCGTCAGAGACCCAGTACTTC.

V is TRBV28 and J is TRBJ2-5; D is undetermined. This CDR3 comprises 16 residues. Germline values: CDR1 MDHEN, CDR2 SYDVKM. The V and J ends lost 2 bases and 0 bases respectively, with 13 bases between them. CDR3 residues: CASSLRGTRNQETQYF. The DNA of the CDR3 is TGTGCCAGCAGTTTACGAGGAACGCGAAACCAAGAGACCCAGTACTTC.

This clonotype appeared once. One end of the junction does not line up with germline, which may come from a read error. CDR3 DNA: TGTGCCTGCAGCTTAGGAGGGGCTAGCACAGATACGCAGTATTTT. Amino acid sequence: CACSLGGASTDTQYF. This chain joins TRBV7-3 and TRBJ2-3; D may be TRBD2 (6 bases). Germline V gene data show CDR1 as SGHTA and CDR2 as FQGTGA. This CDR3 is built from 15 residues.

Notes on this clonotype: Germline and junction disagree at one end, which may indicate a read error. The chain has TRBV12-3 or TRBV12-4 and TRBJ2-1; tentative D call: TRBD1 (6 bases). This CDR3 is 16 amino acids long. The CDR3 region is CAGRKNTGIGINEQFF. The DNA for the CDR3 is TGTGCCGGCAGAAAGAATACAGGGATAGGAATCAATGAGCAGTTCTTC.